Included here is one T cell receptor (beta chain) sequence, with context. The antigen is unknown. The data are from a study of cytomegalovirus exposure and HLA in healthy donors. Study outcomes and limitations: Association of a missense DCLRE1C variant with TCR beta V- and J-gene trimming was reported in a later analysis.

Germline V gives CDR1 SGDLS, CDR2 YYNGEE. J was trimmed by 3 bases and V by 3 bases; bases with no gene match: 5. The CDR3 length is 15 residues. In the PCR, 60 Vbeta and 13 Jbeta primers were used. Assay: immunoSEQ multiplex PCR; the TCRdb copy retains only in-frame clones and omits some. The sample includes some 180,000 clones, more than 60% seen only once; the top ten take about 1.5%. The source is a man in his late teens or twenties in good health and CMV-seronegative. Sequencing was carried out using PBMCs. This sequence joins TRBV9 and TRBJ1-4; 7 positions agree with TRBD1. The CDR3 DNA reads as TGTGCCAGCAGCGCCTCAGGGGGTCCTAATGAAAAACTGTTTTTT. Translated, it gives CASSASGGPNEKLFF.